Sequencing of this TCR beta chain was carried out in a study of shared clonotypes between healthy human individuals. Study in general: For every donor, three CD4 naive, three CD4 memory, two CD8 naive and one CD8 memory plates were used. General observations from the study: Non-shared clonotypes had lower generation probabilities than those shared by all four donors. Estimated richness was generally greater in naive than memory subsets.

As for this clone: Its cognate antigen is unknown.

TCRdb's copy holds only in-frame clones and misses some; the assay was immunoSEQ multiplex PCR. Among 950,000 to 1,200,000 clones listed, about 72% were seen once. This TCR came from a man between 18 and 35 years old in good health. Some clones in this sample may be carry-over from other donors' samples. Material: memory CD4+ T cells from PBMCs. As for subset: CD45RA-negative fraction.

In nucleotides, the CDR3 is TGTGCCAGCAGTTTCAGGGAAGCCTACGAGCAGTACTTC. This encodes CASSFREAYEQYF. This sequence joins TRBV28 and TRBJ2-7; possibly TRBD1 for D (5 bases). Germline V CDR1 and CDR2: MDHEN, SYDVKM. The CDR3 is 13 amino acids. V lost 3 bases and J lost 2, with 8 bases in between. Using reference TRBV28 and TRBJ2-7 for the parts outside the CDR3, the full variable domain is DVKVTQSSRYLVKRTGEKVFLECVQDMDHENMFWYRQDPGLGLRLIYFSYDVKMKEKGDIPEGYSVSREKKERFSLILESASTNQTSMYLCASSFREAYEQYFGPGTRLTVT.